These T cell receptor beta chains were read from a single sample in a study of a mutant IDH1 vaccine in newly diagnosed glioma. Sequencing was performed with immunoSEQ multiplex PCR; in TCRdb, only in-frame clones are kept and a portion is missing. This sample has about 54,000 clones, with around 84% found just once. Their recognized antigens are unknown. The specimen was PBMCs, collected from a glioma patient whose treatment included an IDH1 peptide vaccine. These receptors were collected from a woman aged 18-30 years with glioma. Both conserved end residues are part of each CDR3. Each record gives: clone size, V gene, D gene, J gene, CDR3 protein, CDR3 DNA. The D gene is left open where the match is weak. Clone size is given for some rows only: seen once, a few or many times, or a class if the clone is expanded.

clone_size: -
v_call: TRBV4-2
d_call: -
j_call: TRBJ2-1
cdr3_aa: CASSGHRGEQFF
cdr3_nt: TGTGCCAGCAGCGGGCACCGGGGTGAGCAGTTCTTC

clone_size: -
v_call: TRBV5-6
d_call: -
j_call: TRBJ1-2
cdr3_aa: CASSLDGYGYTF
cdr3_nt: TGTGCCAGCAGCTTGGATGGGTATGGCTACACCTTC

clone_size: -
v_call: TRBV2
d_call: TRBD2
j_call: TRBJ2-1
cdr3_aa: CASSSLAASYNEQFF
cdr3_nt: TGTGCCAGCAGTTCACTAGCGGCCTCCTACAATGAGCAGTTCTTC

clone_size: -
v_call: TRBV7-2
d_call: -
j_call: TRBJ2-7
cdr3_aa: CASSPQVFKFEQYF
cdr3_nt: TGTGCCAGCAGCCCACAGGTATTCAAGTTCGAGCAGTACTTC

clone_size: -
v_call: TRBV7-3
d_call: -
j_call: TRBJ1-1
cdr3_aa: CASSLKVRDEAFF
cdr3_nt: TGTGCCAGCAGCTTAAAAGTACGGGACGAAGCTTTCTTT

clone_size: -
v_call: TRBV10-1
d_call: -
j_call: TRBJ2-3
cdr3_aa: CASSERDTAPDTQYF
cdr3_nt: TGCGCCAGCAGTGAGCGGGACACCGCCCCAGATACGCAGTATTTT

clone_size: -
v_call: TRBV19
d_call: -
j_call: TRBJ2-3
cdr3_aa: CASSPPTDTQYF
cdr3_nt: TGTGCCAGTAGTCCGCCCACAGATACGCAGTATTTT

clone_size: -
v_call: TRBV6-5
d_call: TRBD2
j_call: TRBJ2-5
cdr3_aa: CASSYGLAETQYF
cdr3_nt: TGTGCCAGCAGTTATGGACTAGCTGAGACCCAGTACTTC

clone_size: -
v_call: TRBV7-7
d_call: -
j_call: TRBJ2-1
cdr3_aa: CASSLIGGPNEQFF
cdr3_nt: TGTGCTAGCAGCTTAATCGGAGGACCCAATGAGCAGTTCTTC

clone_size: -
v_call: TRBV6-6
d_call: TRBD1
j_call: TRBJ1-4
cdr3_aa: CASSAGTGVEKLFF
cdr3_nt: TGTGCCAGCAGTGCCGGGACAGGGGTAGAAAAACTGTTTTTT

clone_size: few
v_call: TRBV6-5
d_call: -
j_call: TRBJ1-5
cdr3_aa: CASSGVVGGMPQHF
cdr3_nt: TGTGCCAGCAGCGGGGTTGTGGGCGGGATGCCCCAGCATTTT

clone_size: -
v_call: TRBV2
d_call: -
j_call: TRBJ1-4
cdr3_aa: CASRDQSEKLFF
cdr3_nt: TGTGCCAGCAGGGATCAGTCTGAAAAACTGTTTTTT

clone_size: -
v_call: TRBV11-2
d_call: -
j_call: TRBJ1-6
cdr3_aa: CASSLLRSYNSPLHF
cdr3_nt: TGTGCCAGCAGCTTACTGCGCTCCTATAATTCACCCCTCCACTTT

clone_size: -
v_call: TRBV7-2
d_call: -
j_call: TRBJ2-3
cdr3_aa: CASSPPRRTQYF
cdr3_nt: TGTGCCAGCAGCCCCCCCCGGCGTACGCAGTATTTT

clone_size: -
v_call: TRBV5-8
d_call: -
j_call: TRBJ2-5
cdr3_aa: CASSLADETQYF
cdr3_nt: TGTGCCAGCAGCCTGGCTGATGAGACCCAGTACTTC

clone_size: -
v_call: TRBV9
d_call: TRBD1
j_call: TRBJ1-2
cdr3_aa: CASSVSGQGHGYTF
cdr3_nt: TGTGCCAGCAGCGTATCGGGACAGGGGCATGGCTACACCTTC

clone_size: -
v_call: TRBV7-8
d_call: -
j_call: TRBJ1-1
cdr3_aa: CASSLSTGLNTEAFF
cdr3_nt: TGTGCCAGCAGCTTATCAACAGGGCTGAACACTGAAGCTTTCTTT

clone_size: -
v_call: TRBV5-5
d_call: TRBD1
j_call: TRBJ2-3
cdr3_aa: CASSLPGQSTDTQYF
cdr3_nt: TGTGCCAGCAGCTTACCGGGACAGTCCACAGATACGCAGTATTTT

clone_size: -
v_call: TRBV5-1
d_call: TRBD1
j_call: TRBJ2-5
cdr3_aa: CASREDRQETQYF
cdr3_nt: TGCGCCAGCAGGGAGGACAGGCAAGAGACCCAGTACTTC

clone_size: -
v_call: TRBV6-1
d_call: TRBD1
j_call: TRBJ1-1
cdr3_aa: CASSLNRGNTEAFF
cdr3_nt: TGTGCCAGCAGTCTCAACAGGGGAAACACTGAAGCTTTCTTT

clone_size: -
v_call: TRBV29-1
d_call: TRBD2
j_call: TRBJ2-3
cdr3_aa: CSVGLVEAGGLHSTDTQYF
cdr3_nt: TGCAGCGTGGGGCTTGTAGAGGCGGGAGGTCTCCACAGCACAGATACGCAGTATTTT